Listed here is a single TCR beta chain. The source of the sample is a study of blood T cell repertoires in COVID-19. The wider study: The United States, Italy and Spain provided the acute and convalescent COVID-19 samples. T cells, B-cell-depleted T cells, or PBMCs provided the cDNA or gDNA that served as material.

In the original workflow: From reference gene primer amplification, estimates of nucleated cell counts were derived. Produced via immunoSEQ multiplex PCR; TCRdb's table is partial and in-frame only. That table furnishes V, J and clone size, whereas the DNA furnished D and trimming. The sample yields 97,000 or so clones, 79% seen once. The germline CDR1 and CDR2 sequences are MDHEN and SYDVKM. V gave up 5 bases and J gave up 8 bases, with 19 bases separating them. This CDR3 spans 15 amino acids. V usage is TRBV28 and J usage is TRBJ2-4; TRBD2 might be the D (6 bases). The sequence came from an elderly woman with active or convalescent COVID-19. The specimen sequenced was peripheral blood. As DNA, the CDR3 is TGTGCCAGCAGTCCACCCGGGGGAACCAGGGACATTCAGTACTTC. It yields the protein CASSPPGGTRDIQYF.